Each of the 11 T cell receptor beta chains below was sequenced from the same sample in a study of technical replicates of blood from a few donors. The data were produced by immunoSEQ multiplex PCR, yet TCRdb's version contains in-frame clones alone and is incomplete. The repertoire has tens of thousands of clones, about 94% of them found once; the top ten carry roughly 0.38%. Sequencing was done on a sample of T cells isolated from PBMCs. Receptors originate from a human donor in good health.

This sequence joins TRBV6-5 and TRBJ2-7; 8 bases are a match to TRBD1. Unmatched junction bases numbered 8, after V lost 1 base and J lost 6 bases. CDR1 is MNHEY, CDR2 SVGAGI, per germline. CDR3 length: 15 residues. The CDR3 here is CASSYYGQGLTEQYF. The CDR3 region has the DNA TGTGCCAGCAGTTACTACGGACAGGGCTTGACCGAGCAGTACTTC.

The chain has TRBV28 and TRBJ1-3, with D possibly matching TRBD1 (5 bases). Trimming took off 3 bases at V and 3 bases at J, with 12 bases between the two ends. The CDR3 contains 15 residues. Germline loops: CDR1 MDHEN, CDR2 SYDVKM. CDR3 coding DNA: TGTGCCAGCAGTTTCCCAGGGAGGTATGGAAACACCATATATTTT. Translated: CASSFPGRYGNTIYF.

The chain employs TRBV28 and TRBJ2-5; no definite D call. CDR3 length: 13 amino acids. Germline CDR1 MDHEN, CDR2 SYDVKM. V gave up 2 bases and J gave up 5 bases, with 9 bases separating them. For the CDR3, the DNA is TGTGCCAGCAGTTTAGTTGGTCGGGAGACCCAGTACTTC. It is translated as CASSLVGRETQYF.

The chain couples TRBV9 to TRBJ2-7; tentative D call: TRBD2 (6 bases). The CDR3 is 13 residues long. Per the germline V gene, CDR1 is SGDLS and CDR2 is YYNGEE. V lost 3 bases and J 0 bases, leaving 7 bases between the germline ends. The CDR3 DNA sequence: TGTGCCAGCAGCGAGGGACTCTCCTACGAGCAGTACTTC. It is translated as CASSEGLSYEQYF.

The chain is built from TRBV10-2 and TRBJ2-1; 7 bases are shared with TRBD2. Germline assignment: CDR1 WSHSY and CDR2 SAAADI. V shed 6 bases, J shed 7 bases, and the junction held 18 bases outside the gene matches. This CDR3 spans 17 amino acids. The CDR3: CASSVPSLAGVVNEQFF. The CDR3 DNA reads TGCGCCAGCAGCGTACCCTCCCTGGCGGGAGTAGTAAATGAGCAGTTCTTC.

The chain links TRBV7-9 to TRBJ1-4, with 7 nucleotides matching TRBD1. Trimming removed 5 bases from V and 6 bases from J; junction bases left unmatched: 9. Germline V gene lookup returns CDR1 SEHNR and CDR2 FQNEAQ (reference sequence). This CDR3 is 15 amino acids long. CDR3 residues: CASSVGTVLDEKLFF. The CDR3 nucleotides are TGTGCCAGCAGCGTAGGGACAGTGTTGGATGAAAAACTGTTTTTT.

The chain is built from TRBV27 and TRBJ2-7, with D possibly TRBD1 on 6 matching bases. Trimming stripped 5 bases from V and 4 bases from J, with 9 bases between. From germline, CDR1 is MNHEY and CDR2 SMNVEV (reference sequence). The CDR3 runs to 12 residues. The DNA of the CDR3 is TGTGCCAGCAGTCCACAGGGATACGAGCAGTACTTC. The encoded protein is CASSPQGYEQYF.

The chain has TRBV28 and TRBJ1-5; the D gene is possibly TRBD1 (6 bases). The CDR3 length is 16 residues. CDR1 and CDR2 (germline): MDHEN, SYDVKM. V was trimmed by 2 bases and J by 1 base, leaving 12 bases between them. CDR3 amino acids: CASSLHRVKSNQPQHF. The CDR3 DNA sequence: TGTGCCAGCAGTTTACACAGGGTGAAGAGCAATCAGCCCCAGCATTTT.

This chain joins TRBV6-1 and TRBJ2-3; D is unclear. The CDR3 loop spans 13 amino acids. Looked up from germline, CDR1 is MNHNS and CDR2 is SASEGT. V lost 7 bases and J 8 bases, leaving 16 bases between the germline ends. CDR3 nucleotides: TGTGCCAGCATGAGAGTCACCCCCTCTACGCAGTATTTT. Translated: CASMRVTPSTQYF.

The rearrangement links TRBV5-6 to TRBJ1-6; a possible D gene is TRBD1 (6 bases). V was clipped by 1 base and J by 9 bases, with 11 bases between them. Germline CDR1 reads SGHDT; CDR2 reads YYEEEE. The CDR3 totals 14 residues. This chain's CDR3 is CASSLLQGGSPLHF. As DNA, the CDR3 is TGTGCCAGCAGCTTGTTACAGGGTGGTTCACCCCTCCACTTT.

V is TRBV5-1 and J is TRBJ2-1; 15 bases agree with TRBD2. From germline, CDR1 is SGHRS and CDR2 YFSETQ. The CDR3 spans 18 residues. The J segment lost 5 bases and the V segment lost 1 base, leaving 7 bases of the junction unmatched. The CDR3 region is CASSLSIGLAGGNNEQFF. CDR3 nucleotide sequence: TGCGCCAGCAGCTTGAGTATTGGACTAGCGGGAGGGAACAATGAGCAGTTCTTC.